This TCR beta chain was retrieved from a study of identical twins. A universal primer binding site was introduced by template switching. The final cDNA contained unique molecular identifiers. A single record per CDR3 protein comes from TCRdb applying MiXCR to the 5' RACE reads. Among 450,000 or so distinct CDR3 sequences listed, more than 13% were seen once. Details on this clonotype: The target antigen is unknown.

Whole-study findings and limits: In monozygotic twins, models underestimated the sharing of out-of-frame TCR alpha. Out-of-frame alpha sequences common to twins were enriched for low generation probability.

This CDR3 region has 15 residues. The V gene's germline CDR1 is SGHTA and CDR2 FQGTGA. V shed 3 bases and J 2 bases; nucleotides not matched to a gene: 6. This sample also appeared in a second study, on yellow fever vaccine responses in identical twins.

The chain has TRBV7-3 and TRBJ2-5; 7 nucleotides line up with TRBD2. The sample taken for sequencing was CD4+ T cells sorted from blood. This TCR was recovered from a woman aged 18-29 years in good health. CDR3 nucleotide sequence: TGTGCCAGCAGCTTGAAAGCGGGGAGACAAGAGACCCAGTACTTC. Protein product: CASSLKAGRQETQYF. Full variable domain (remainder filled in from reference TRBV7-3 and TRBJ2-5): GAGVSQTPSNKVTEKGKYVELRCDPISGHTALYWYRQSLGQGPEFLIYFQGTGAADDSGLPNDRFFAVRPEGSVSTLKIQRTERGDSAVYLCASSLKAGRQETQYFGPGTRLLVL.